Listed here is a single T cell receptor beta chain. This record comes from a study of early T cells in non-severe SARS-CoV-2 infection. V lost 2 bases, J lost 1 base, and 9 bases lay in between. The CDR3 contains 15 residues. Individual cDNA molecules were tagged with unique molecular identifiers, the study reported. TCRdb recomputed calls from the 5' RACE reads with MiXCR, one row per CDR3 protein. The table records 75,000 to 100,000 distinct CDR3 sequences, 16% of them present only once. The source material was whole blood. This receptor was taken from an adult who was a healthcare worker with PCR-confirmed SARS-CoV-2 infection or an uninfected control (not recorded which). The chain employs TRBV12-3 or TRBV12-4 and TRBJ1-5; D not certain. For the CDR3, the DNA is TGTGCCAGCAGTTTATCCCTGATAAGCAATCAGCCCCAGCATTTT. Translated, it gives CASSLSLISNQPQHF.